This TCR beta chain came from a study of a mutant IDH1 vaccine in newly diagnosed glioma. In the study overall: Held at week 35, visit V12 was the safety follow-up, and visit V13 followed at week 47.

Time point of the sample: week 35, safety follow-up. The content of each vaccine dose was 300 ug of mutant IDH1 20-mer peptide, and topical imiquimod accompanied it. The study enrolled donors with new WHO grade 3 or 4 IDH1-mutant, ATRX-lost astrocytomas. On this clone itself: No antigen is known for it.

This table comes from immunoSEQ multiplex PCR, and its TCRdb copy is limited to in-frame clones, with some not included. The profile shows about 68,000 clones, about four fifths of them singletons. V lost 7 bases and J 2 bases, leaving 6 bases between the germline ends. Germline-derived CDR1 and CDR2 are MNHNY and SVGAGI (reference sequence). There are 12 residues in the CDR3. Material: PBMCs, obtained from a glioma patient whose treatment included an IDH1 peptide vaccine. This sequence joins TRBV6-6 and TRBJ1-5, with D unresolved. This TCR was sampled from a man aged 18 to 30 with glioma. The CDR3 DNA reads TGTGCCAGCAAGGCAGGCAATCAGCCCCAGCATTTT. As protein: CASKAGNQPQHF.